This TCR beta chain came from a study of cytomegalovirus exposure and HLA in healthy donors. Use of 60 Vbeta and 13 Jbeta primers characterized the PCR. Some clones are missing from TCRdb's copy, which holds only in-frame ones; the method was immunoSEQ multiplex PCR. Of 65,000 or so clones listed, around three quarters are singletons. This receptor was identified in a woman aged 40 to 50 in good health and CMV-seropositive. The source material was PBMCs.

The CDR3 reads CASSPDTDYGYTF. CDR3 bases: TGTGCCAGCTCCCCCGACACAGACTATGGCTACACCTTC. The J gene is TRBJ1-2, the V gene TRBV18, with unresolved D. The CDR3 extends over 13 amino acids. V gave up 6 bases and J gave up 3 bases, with 11 bases separating them. Germline V gene data show CDR1 as KGHSH and CDR2 as LQKENI.